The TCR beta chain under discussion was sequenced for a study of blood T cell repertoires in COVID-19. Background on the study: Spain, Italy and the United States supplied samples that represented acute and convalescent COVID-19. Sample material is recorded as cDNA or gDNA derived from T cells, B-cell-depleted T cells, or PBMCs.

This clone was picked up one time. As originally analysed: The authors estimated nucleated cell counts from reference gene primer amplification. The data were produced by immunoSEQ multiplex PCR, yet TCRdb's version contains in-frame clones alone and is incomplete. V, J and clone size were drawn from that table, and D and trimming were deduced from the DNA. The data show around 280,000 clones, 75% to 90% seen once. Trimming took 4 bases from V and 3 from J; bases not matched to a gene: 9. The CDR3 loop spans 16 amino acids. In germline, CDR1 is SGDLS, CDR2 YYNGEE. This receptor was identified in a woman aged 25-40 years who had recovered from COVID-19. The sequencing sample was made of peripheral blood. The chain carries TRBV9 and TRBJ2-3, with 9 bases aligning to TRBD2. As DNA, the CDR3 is TGTGCCAGCAGCCCGGGGCTAAGCGGGAGGACAGATACGCAGTATTTT. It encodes CASSPGLSGRTDTQYF. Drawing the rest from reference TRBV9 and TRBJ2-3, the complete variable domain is DSGVTQTPKHLITATGQRVTLRCSPRSGDLSVYWYQQSLDQGLQFLIQYYNGEERAKGNILERFSAQQFPDLHSELNLSSLELGDSALYFCASSPGLSGRTDTQYFGPGTRLTVL.